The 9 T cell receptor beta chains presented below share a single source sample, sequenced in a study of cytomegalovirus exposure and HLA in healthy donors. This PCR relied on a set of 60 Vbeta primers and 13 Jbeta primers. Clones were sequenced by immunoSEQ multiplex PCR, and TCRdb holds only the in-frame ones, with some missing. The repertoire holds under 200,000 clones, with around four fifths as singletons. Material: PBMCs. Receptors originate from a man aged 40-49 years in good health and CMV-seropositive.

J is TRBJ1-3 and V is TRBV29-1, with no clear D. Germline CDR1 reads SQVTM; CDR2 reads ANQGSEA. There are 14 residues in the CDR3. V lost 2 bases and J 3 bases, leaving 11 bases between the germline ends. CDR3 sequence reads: CSVESALGGNTIYF. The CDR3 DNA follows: TGCAGCGTTGAAAGCGCCTTGGGTGGAAACACCATATATTTT.

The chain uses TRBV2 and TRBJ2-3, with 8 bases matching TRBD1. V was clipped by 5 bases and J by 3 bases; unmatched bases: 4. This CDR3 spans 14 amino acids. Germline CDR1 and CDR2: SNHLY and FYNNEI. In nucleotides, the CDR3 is TGTGCCAGCAGTTTCCGGGACAGGACAGATACGCAGTATTTT. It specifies CASSFRDRTDTQYF.

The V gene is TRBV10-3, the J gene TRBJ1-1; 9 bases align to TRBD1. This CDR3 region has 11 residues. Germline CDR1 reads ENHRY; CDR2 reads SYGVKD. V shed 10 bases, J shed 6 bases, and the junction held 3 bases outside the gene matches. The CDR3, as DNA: TGTGCCACCGGGACAGGGCCTGAAGCTTTCTTT. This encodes CATGTGPEAFF.

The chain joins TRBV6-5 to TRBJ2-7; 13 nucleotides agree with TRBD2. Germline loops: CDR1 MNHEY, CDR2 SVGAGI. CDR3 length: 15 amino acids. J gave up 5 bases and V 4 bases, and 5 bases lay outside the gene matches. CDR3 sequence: CASSFAGLAGNEQYF. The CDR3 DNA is TGTGCCAGCAGTTTCGCGGGACTAGCGGGAAACGAGCAGTACTTC.

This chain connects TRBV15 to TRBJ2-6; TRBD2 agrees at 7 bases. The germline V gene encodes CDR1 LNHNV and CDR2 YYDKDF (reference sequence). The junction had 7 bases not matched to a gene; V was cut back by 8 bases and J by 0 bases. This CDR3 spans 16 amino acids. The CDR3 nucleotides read TGTGCCACCTCGCGGGGAGGGCTCTCTGGGGCCAACGTCCTGACTTTC. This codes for CATSRGGLSGANVLTF. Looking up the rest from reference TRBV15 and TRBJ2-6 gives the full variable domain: DAMVIQNPRYQVTQFGKPVTLSCSQTLNHNVMYWYQQKSSQAPKLLFHYYDKDFNNEADTPDNFQSRRPNTSFCFLDIRSPGLGDTAMYLCATSRGGLSGANVLTFGAGSRLTVL.

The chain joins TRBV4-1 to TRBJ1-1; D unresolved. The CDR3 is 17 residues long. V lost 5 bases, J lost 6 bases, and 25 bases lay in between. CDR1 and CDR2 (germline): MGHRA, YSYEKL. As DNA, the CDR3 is TGCGCCAGCAGCGCTCCCCCCCCAGCGGGCATCTTCGCTGAAGCTTTCTTT. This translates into CASSAPPPAGIFAEAFF.

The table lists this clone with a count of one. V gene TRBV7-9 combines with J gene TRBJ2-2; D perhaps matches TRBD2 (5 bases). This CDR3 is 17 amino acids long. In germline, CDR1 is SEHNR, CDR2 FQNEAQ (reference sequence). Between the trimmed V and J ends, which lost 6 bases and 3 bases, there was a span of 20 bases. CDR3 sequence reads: CASRPSPGGRYTGELFF. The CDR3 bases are TGTGCCAGCAGGCCTAGTCCCGGAGGAAGGTACACCGGGGAGCTGTTTTTT.

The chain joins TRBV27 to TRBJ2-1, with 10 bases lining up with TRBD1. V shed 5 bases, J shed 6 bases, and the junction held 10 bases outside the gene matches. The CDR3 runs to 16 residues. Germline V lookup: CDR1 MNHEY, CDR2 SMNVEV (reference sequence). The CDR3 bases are TGTGCCAGCAGTAATATAGGGGACAGGGGAATCAATGAGCAGTTCTTC. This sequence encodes CASSNIGDRGINEQFF.

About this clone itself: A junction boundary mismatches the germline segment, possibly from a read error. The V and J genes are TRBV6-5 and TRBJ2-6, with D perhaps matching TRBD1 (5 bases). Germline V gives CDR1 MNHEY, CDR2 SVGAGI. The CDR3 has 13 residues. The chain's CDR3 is CASKDSGANGLTF. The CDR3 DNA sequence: TGTGCCAGCAAAGACTCTGGGGCCAACGGCCTGACTTTC.